The entry below gives a single T cell receptor (beta chain) sequence along with its context. Its antigen is not known. The investigators reverse transcribed all of the isolated RNA, so they sequenced expressed TCRB transcripts. Assay used: immunoSEQ multiplex PCR; TCRdb lists only in-frame clones, some missing. The table has hundreds of thousands of clones, about 12% seen once. The CDR3 covers 11 residues. V lost 8 bases to trimming and J lost 5 bases, with 9 bases between them. Germline V gene lookup returns CDR1 MDHEN and CDR2 SYDVKM. The data were taken from a study of beta chain features in type 1 diabetes. Study context: Cell yields, gender and age were comparable in patients and healthy donors.

Whole-study findings and limits: Reduced insertions and increased deletions marked VDJ junctions in type 1 diabetes patients.

The chain links TRBV28 to TRBJ1-2, with D possibly TRBD1 on 5 matching bases. This sequence was found in a man aged 18 to 30 in good health. The sequencing sample was made of naive CD4+ T cells from blood. CDR3 nucleotides: TGTGCCAGCGACAGTGAATATGGCTACACCTTC. This sequence encodes CASDSEYGYTF.